This T cell receptor beta chain comes out of a study of blood T cell repertoires in COVID-19. This CDR3 spans 20 amino acids. The junction had 18 bases not matched to a gene; V was cut back by 4 bases and J by 2 bases. Germline lookup yields CDR1 SGHDN and CDR2 FVKESK. Original processing methods: Researchers report that nucleated cell counts were estimated from reference gene primer amplification. Generated by immunoSEQ multiplex PCR, the TCRdb table keeps only in-frame clones and is missing some. Clone size and V and J calls were adopted from that table, with D and trimming inferred from the DNA. Among some 150,000 clones, 84% were seen once, and the ten largest hold 5.5% to 8%.

This clonotype was obtained from a human donor in a cohort sampled during active COVID-19. The gene calls are TRBV14 and TRBJ2-3; 10 bases map to TRBD2. The sequenced sample was peripheral blood. For the CDR3, the DNA is TGTGCCAGCAGCCCCTGGGGGCTAGCGGGGGAGTGGGGCCTCACAGATACGCAGTATTTT. Protein: CASSPWGLAGEWGLTDTQYF.